The 29 T cell receptor beta chains listed next were all sequenced from one sample in a study of CD8+ T cells in alopecia areata (dated by TCRdb to 2016 to 2019). In light of the paper, this sample's time point label describes: baseline before oral tofacitinib. The method behind the library was the immunoSEQ multiplex PCR assay. RNA was extracted from all samples and reverse transcribed into cDNA, which served as template for TCR sequencing. This immuneACCESS table, as held by TCRdb, lists in-frame sequences with V and J called but not all clones. Of the missing ones, under half trace to an unresolved V gene in checked studies; the others have no known cause. Across this sample there are roughly 200,000 clones, with about 63% seen only once. The leading ten clones occupy about 1.7% of the sample. The sample in question was CD4+ T cells sorted from blood, obtained at week 0. All receptors come from a human donor with alopecia areata.

The CDR3 loop reads CASSPGTVYNEQFF. The CDR3 DNA is TGCGCCAGCAGCCCCGGGACAGTTTACAATGAGCAGTTCTTC. The chain employs TRBV4-3 and TRBJ2-1, with 7 bases aligning to TRBD1. The V and J ends lost 4 bases and 4 bases, in that order; junction bases with no gene match: 4. Germline loops: CDR1 LGHNA, CDR2 YSLEER. The CDR3 length is 14 residues.

In DNA, the CDR3 is TGTGCCTGGAGCGGTTTCGGGTTCACTGAAGCTTTCTTT. Its protein is CAWSGFGFTEAFF. The genes are TRBV30 and TRBJ1-1; D is undetermined. Germline V gene sequence: CDR1 GTSNPN, CDR2 SVGIG (reference sequence). Trimming pared 3 bases from V and 4 bases from J, leaving 12 bases between. This CDR3 region has 13 residues. The full variable domain, completed using reference TRBV30 and TRBJ1-1, is SQTIHQWPATLVQPVGSPLSLECTVEGTSNPNLYWYRQAAGRGLQLLFYSVGIGQISSEVPQNLSASRPQDRQFILSSKKLLLSDSGFYLCAWSGFGFTEAFFGQGTRLTVV.

The chain uses TRBV2 and TRBJ1-3; 7 bases line up with TRBD1. Germline trimming cut 7 bases from V and 4 bases from J; bases unmatched to any gene: 4. The CDR3 totals 13 residues. Germline lookup yields CDR1 SNHLY and CDR2 FYNNEI. The CDR3 sequence is CASKWDSGNTIYF. For the CDR3, the DNA is TGTGCCAGCAAGTGGGACAGCGGAAACACCATATATTTT. The entire variable domain, with the rest obtained from reference TRBV2 and TRBJ1-3, is as follows: EPEVTQTPSHQVTQMGQEVILRCVPISNHLYFYWYRQILGQKVEFLVSFYNNEISEKSEIFDDQFSVERPDGSNFTLKIRSTKLEDSAMYFCASKWDSGNTIYFGEGSWLTVV.

The rearrangement joins TRBV29-1 to TRBJ1-1; possibly TRBD1 for D (5 bases). CDR3 length equals 13 residues. V lost 6 bases and J 5 bases, leaving 16 bases between the germline ends. The germline V gene encodes CDR1 SQVTM and CDR2 ANQGSEA. This chain's CDR3 is CSVLPGAGTEAFF. In nucleotides, the CDR3 is TGCAGCGTCCTTCCCGGGGCTGGGACTGAAGCTTTCTTT.

This clone was recorded a few times. The V and J genes are TRBV2 and TRBJ2-2, with D unresolved. Trimming cost V 2 bases and J 4 bases, with 2 bases left between them. Germline CDR1 SNHLY, CDR2 FYNNEI. This CDR3 comprises 12 residues. DNA of the CDR3: TGTGCCAGCAGTGAAATCACCGGGGAGCTGTTTTTT. It encodes CASSEITGELFF. The whole variable domain, remainder taken from reference TRBV2 and TRBJ2-2, is EPEVTQTPSHQVTQMGQEVILRCVPISNHLYFYWYRQILGQKVEFLVSFYNNEISEKSEIFDDQFSVERPDGSNFTLKIRSTKLEDSAMYFCASSEITGELFFGEGSRLTVL.

The table lists this clone with a few counts. The J gene is TRBJ2-2, the V gene TRBV30; 8 nucleotides align to TRBD1. V lost 2 bases and J lost 3; bases outside the gene matches: 2. Germline V gene lookup returns CDR1 GTSNPN and CDR2 SVGIG (reference sequence). This CDR3 has 14 residues. The CDR3 DNA reads TGTGCCTGGAGTACGGGACAGGACACCGGGGAGCTGTTTTTT. Translated: CAWSTGQDTGELFF.

V gene TRBV30 combines with J gene TRBJ1-2; no definite D call. CDR1 and CDR2 (germline): GTSNPN, SVGIG (reference sequence). The V end lost 3 bases, the J end lost 7 bases, and 9 bases lay between the germline ends. The CDR3 is made up of 11 amino acids. Here the CDR3 DNA reads TGTGCCTGGAGAGGCCTTGGTGGCTACACCTTC. This codes for CAWRGLGGYTF.

J is TRBJ2-1 and V is TRBV7-2; no definite D call. Trimming left V 5 bases short and J 4 bases short, with 18 bases between. CDR1 and CDR2 (germline): SGHTA, FQGNSA. This CDR3 contains 16 residues. The CDR3 DNA sequence: TGTGCCAGCAGCACAGAGAGTCGTACCCAATACAATGAGCAGTTCTTC. Protein: CASSTESRTQYNEQFF.

This chain uses TRBV4-3 with TRBJ2-1; 13 bases are shared with TRBD2. CDR1 is LGHNA, CDR2 YSLEER, per germline. The CDR3 spans 15 residues. J gave up 6 bases and V 1 base, and 0 bases lay outside the gene matches. The chain's CDR3 is CASSQGTSGSNEQFF. CDR3 nucleotides: TGCGCCAGCAGCCAAGGGACTAGCGGGAGCAATGAGCAGTTCTTC.

The chain links TRBV6-6 to TRBJ1-5; D not resolved. This CDR3 has 14 amino acids. Germline lookup yields CDR1 MNHNY and CDR2 SVGAGI (reference sequence). V dropped 6 bases and J dropped 7 bases, with 16 bases sitting between them. CDR3 loop: CASRQTYAEQPQHF. CDR3 sequence (DNA): TGTGCCAGCAGGCAAACTTATGCGGAACAGCCCCAGCATTTT.

This clone was found a few times. The gene calls are TRBV5-6 and TRBJ2-1; D unclear. V was trimmed by 6 bases and J by 2 bases, leaving 15 bases between them. The length of the CDR3 is 15 residues. From germline, CDR1 is SGHDT and CDR2 YYEEEE. CDR3 DNA: TGTGCCAGCACCACCGGGTCCATTACCTACAATGAGCAGTTCTTC. Protein product: CASTTGSITYNEQFF.

The rearrangement joins TRBV29-1 to TRBJ2-3; tentative D call: TRBD1 (5 bases). Germline loops: CDR1 SQVTM, CDR2 ANQGSEA. The CDR3 is 13 residues long. Trimming shortened V by 0 bases and J by 5 bases, and 9 bases separated the two germline ends. CDR3 nucleotides: TGCAGCGTTGAAGAAGGAAGGGGAGATACGCAGTATTTT. This translates into CSVEEGRGDTQYF.

The chain joins TRBV14 to TRBJ2-7; 9 nucleotides match TRBD2. CDR1 and CDR2 from the germline V gene are SGHDN and FVKESK. The trim removed 0 bases at V and 6 bases at J, leaving 9 bases unmatched. This CDR3 has 16 residues. DNA of the CDR3: TGTGCCAGCAGCCAAGAGATAATAGCGGGGGAGCTCGAGCAGTACTTC. Its translation: CASSQEIIAGELEQYF.

The genes are TRBV7-3 and TRBJ1-5; 8 nucleotides agree with TRBD1. With 6 bases clipped from V and 3 bases from J, the junction kept 7 bases outside the gene matches. Germline-derived CDR1 and CDR2 are SGHTA and FQGTGA. The CDR3 consists of 15 residues. Here the CDR3 reads CASRSGGSVNQPQHF. The CDR3 coding sequence is TGTGCCAGCAGGTCAGGGGGCAGCGTCAATCAGCCCCAGCATTTT.

The J gene is TRBJ2-3, the V gene TRBV16, with D unclear. CDR1 and CDR2 from the germline V gene are KGHSY and FQNENV. Trimming removed 1 base from V and 2 bases from J, with 7 bases in between. The CDR3 runs 14 residues. DNA of the CDR3: TGTGCCAGCAGCCAATTAACTTACACAGATACGCAGTATTTT. Protein: CASSQLTYTDTQYF.

V gene TRBV29-1 combines with J gene TRBJ1-1; TRBD1 matches at 10 bases. This CDR3 spans 13 amino acids. V shed 6 bases and J 5 bases; nucleotides not matched to a gene: 6. Germline V gene lookup returns CDR1 SQVTM and CDR2 ANQGSEA. The CDR3 spells CSVAGQGGTEAFF. CDR3 nucleotide sequence: TGCAGCGTGGCAGGACAGGGGGGGACTGAAGCTTTCTTT.

This clone was observed once. The J gene is TRBJ1-5, the V gene TRBV6-5; D not certain. Germline values: CDR1 MNHEY, CDR2 SVGAGI. The V end lost 0 bases, the J end lost 7 bases, and 13 bases lay between the germline ends. CDR3 length equals 15 residues. CDR3 sequence: CASSYSSGPNQPQHF. CDR3 nucleotide sequence: TGTGCCAGCAGTTACTCGAGTGGGCCCAACCAGCCCCAGCATTTT.

The chain is built from TRBV7-2 and TRBJ2-3, with 8 positions matching TRBD2. The CDR3 has 17 residues. The V gene's germline CDR1 is SGHTA and CDR2 FQGNSA. Trimming removed 7 bases from V and 0 bases from J; junction bases left unmatched: 12. DNA for the CDR3: TGTGCCAGCACCATCACGCGGGGGGCTGGTAGCACAGATACGCAGTATTTT. This translates into CASTITRGAGSTDTQYF.

The chain employs TRBV4-1 and TRBJ2-1; unclear D gene. The ends were cut back, 3 bases at V and 10 bases at J, with 10 bases in the middle. Germline V gene lookup returns CDR1 MGHRA and CDR2 YSYEKL. There are 12 residues in the CDR3. The CDR3 protein is CASSHPQAEQFF. In DNA form, the CDR3 reads TGCGCCAGCAGCCATCCCCAGGCGGAGCAGTTCTTC.

This rearrangement joins TRBV28 to TRBJ1-1; 9 positions agree with TRBD1. The V gene end was trimmed by 4 bases and the J gene end by 3 bases; junction bases not matched to a gene: 3. Germline CDR1 reads MDHEN; CDR2 reads SYDVKM. The CDR3 length is 14 residues. The CDR3 is CASSSGQGHTEAFF. DNA of the CDR3: TGTGCCAGCAGTTCGGGACAGGGACACACTGAAGCTTTCTTT.

This clone has only a few counts. This rearrangement joins TRBV7-2 to TRBJ2-7, with D hard to call. This CDR3 is built from 14 residues. Trimming left V 5 bases short and J 3 bases short, with 14 bases between. CDR1 SGHTA and CDR2 FQGNSA come from the germline V gene. CDR3 protein: CASSLGPLLYEQYF. The CDR3 DNA is TGTGCCAGCAGCCTCGGGCCCTTACTCTACGAGCAGTACTTC.

The CDR3 here is CASSVGPGNTGELFF. CDR3 in DNA: TGTGCCAGCAGCGTAGGCCCGGGAAACACCGGGGAGCTGTTTTTT. The chain is built from TRBV9 and TRBJ2-2; possibly TRBD2 for D (5 bases). The length of the CDR3 is 15 residues. Trimming removed 0 bases from V and 2 bases from J, with 8 bases in between. The V gene's germline CDR1 is SGDLS and CDR2 YYNGEE.

The chain couples TRBV30 to TRBJ1-2; no clear D. Trimming took 1 base from V and 2 from J, leaving 5 bases between them. The CDR3 sequence is 12 residues long. Germline CDR1 GTSNPN, CDR2 SVGIG (reference sequence). CDR3 in DNA: TGTGCCTGGAGTGAACAGAACTATGGCTACACCTTC. Protein: CAWSEQNYGYTF.

J is TRBJ1-6 and V is TRBV30; D perhaps matches TRBD1 (6 bases). The CDR3 runs to 13 residues. Trimming stripped 1 base from V and 7 bases from J, with 8 bases between. CDR1 and CDR2 (germline): GTSNPN, SVGIG (reference sequence). CDR3 protein: CAWSGQANSPLHF. The DNA for the CDR3 is TGTGCCTGGAGTGGACAGGCGAATTCACCCCTCCACTTT.

The chain combines TRBV29-1 with TRBJ1-2; the D gene is possibly TRBD1 (6 bases). The CDR3 has 13 amino acids. Per germline, CDR1 SQVTM and CDR2 ANQGSEA. The V end lost 4 bases, the J end lost 4 bases, and 13 bases lay between the germline ends. CDR3 sequence reads: CSVATGKGYGYTF. The CDR3 DNA sequence: TGCAGCGTTGCCACAGGGAAGGGCTATGGCTACACCTTC.

The genes are TRBV19 and TRBJ1-5, with 9 bases aligning to TRBD1. Germline loops: CDR1 LNHDA, CDR2 SQIVND (reference sequence). The CDR3 sequence is 14 residues long. J lost 6 bases, V lost 7 bases, and 7 bases had no gene match. Here the CDR3 reads CASTGTGSGQPQHF. CDR3 sequence (DNA): TGTGCCAGTACTGGGACAGGGTCAGGTCAGCCCCAGCATTTT.

The CDR3 loop reads CASSESVVATNEKLFF. The CDR3 DNA is TGTGCCAGCAGTGAATCTGTAGTAGCAACTAATGAAAAACTGTTTTTT. This chain uses TRBV25-1 with TRBJ1-4; the D is unclear. The V gene's germline CDR1 is MGHDK and CDR2 SYGVNS. V was trimmed by 1 base and J by 0 bases, leaving 9 bases between them. This CDR3 comprises 16 residues.

V usage is TRBV7-6 and J usage is TRBJ2-2; D remains ambiguous. Between the trimmed V and J ends, which lost 8 bases and 4 bases, there was a span of 17 bases. Germline V gives CDR1 SGHVS, CDR2 FNYEAQ. The CDR3 runs to 15 residues. The CDR3 DNA sequence: TGTGCCAGCGATCGTGGAGTGAGAGGCACCGGGGAGCTGTTTTTT. This codes for CASDRGVRGTGELFF.

The chain carries TRBV27 and TRBJ2-1; 9 positions agree with TRBD2. CDR1 MNHEY and CDR2 SMNVEV come from the germline V gene (reference sequence). Trimming cost V 9 bases and J 0 bases; bases outside gene matches: 6. This CDR3 has 15 residues. The CDR3 bases are TGTGCCAGTCGAGATAGCGGGGGCTCCTACAATGAGCAGTTCTTC. The encoded protein is CASRDSGGSYNEQFF.